The sequence of this TCR beta chain was determined in a study of blood T cell repertoires in COVID-19. Study in general: Researchers got acute and convalescent COVID-19 samples from the United States, Italy and Spain. The analysed material was cDNA or gDNA that came from T cells, B-cell-depleted T cells, or PBMCs.

Source study methods: Reference gene primer amplification gave nucleated cell count estimates. Only in-frame clones appear in the TCRdb table, and some are missing; sequencing was by immunoSEQ multiplex PCR. The V and J calls and the clone size are those of that table, but D and trimming were determined from the DNA. The sample has 200,000 to 250,000 clones, 86% seen once. The sample comprised peripheral blood. The clonotype was recovered from a man in his 60s with acute or convalescent COVID-19.

CDR3 sequence reads: CASSLSGGVFHTEAFF. For the CDR3, the DNA is TGTGCCAGCAGTTTATCAGGGGGGGTTTTTCACACTGAAGCTTTCTTT. The chain employs TRBV27 and TRBJ1-1, with D perhaps matching TRBD1 (6 bases). Trimming removed 0 bases at V and 3 bases at J, with 14 bases between. The germline CDR1 and CDR2 sequences are MNHEY and SMNVEV (reference sequence). The CDR3 has 16 amino acids.